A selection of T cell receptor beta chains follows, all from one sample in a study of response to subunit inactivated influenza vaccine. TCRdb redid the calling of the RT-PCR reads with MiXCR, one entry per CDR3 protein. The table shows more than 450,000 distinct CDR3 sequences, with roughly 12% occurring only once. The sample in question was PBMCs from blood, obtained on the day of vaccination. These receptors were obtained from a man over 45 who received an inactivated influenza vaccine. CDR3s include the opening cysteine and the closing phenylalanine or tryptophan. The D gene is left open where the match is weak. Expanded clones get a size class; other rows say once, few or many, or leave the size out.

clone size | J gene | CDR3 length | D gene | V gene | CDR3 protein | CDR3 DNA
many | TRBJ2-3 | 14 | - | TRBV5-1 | CASSLGVGADTQYF | TGCGCCAGCAGCTTAGGGGTGGGCGCAGATACGCAGTATTTT
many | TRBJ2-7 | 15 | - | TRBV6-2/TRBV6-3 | CASRQVWGGSYEQYF | TGTGCCAGCAGGCAGGTTTGGGGTGGCTCCTACGAGCAGTACTTC
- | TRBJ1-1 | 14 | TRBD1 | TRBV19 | CASKVGPGGTEAFF | TGTGCCAGTAAGGTCGGACCAGGGGGCACTGAAGCTTTCTTT
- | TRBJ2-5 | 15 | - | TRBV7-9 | CASSLGEPGVETQYF | TGTGCCAGCAGCTTAGGCGAGCCAGGGGTGGAGACCCAGTACTTC
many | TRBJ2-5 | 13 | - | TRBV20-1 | CSARVLQQETQYF | TGCAGTGCTAGAGTCTTACAGCAAGAGACCCAGTACTTC
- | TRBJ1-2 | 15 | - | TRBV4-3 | CASSQEEPRTYGYTF | TGCGCCAGCAGCCAAGAGGAGCCACGAACCTATGGCTACACCTTC
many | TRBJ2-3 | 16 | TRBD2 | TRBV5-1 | CASSPGTSRSTDTQYF | TGCGCCAGCAGCCCCGGGACTAGCAGAAGCACAGATACGCAGTATTTT
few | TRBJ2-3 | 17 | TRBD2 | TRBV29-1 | CSVVGISGRGDTDTQYF | TGCAGCGTTGTAGGTATTAGCGGGAGGGGAGATACAGATACGCAGTATTTT
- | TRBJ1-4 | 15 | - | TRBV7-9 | CASSLSQGSNEKLFF | TGTGCCAGCAGCTTGTCGCAGGGTTCAAATGAAAAACTGTTTTTT
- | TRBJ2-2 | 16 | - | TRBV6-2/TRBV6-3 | CASSYRNRALTGELFF | TGTGCCAGCAGTTACAGGAATCGGGCTCTCACCGGGGAGCTGTTTTTT
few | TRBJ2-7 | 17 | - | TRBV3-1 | CASSRSAYGGDTYEQYF | TGTGCCAGCAGCCGAAGCGCGTATGGAGGCGATACTTACGAGCAGTACTTC
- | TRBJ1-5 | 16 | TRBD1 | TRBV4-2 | CASSQDLAGGYGPQHF | TGTGCCAGCAGCCAAGATCTTGCAGGGGGCTACGGGCCCCAGCATTTT
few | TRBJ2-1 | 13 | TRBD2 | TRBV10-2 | CASNRGEGDEQFF | TGCGCCAGCAATCGAGGGGAGGGCGATGAGCAGTTCTTC
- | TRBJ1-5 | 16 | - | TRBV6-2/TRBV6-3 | CASSGPGPNSNQPQHF | TGTGCCAGCAGCGGGCCAGGGCCCAATAGCAATCAGCCCCAGCATTTT